One sample yielded the 12 T cell receptor beta chains listed below, sequenced in a study of cytomegalovirus exposure and HLA in healthy donors. Vbeta (60) and Jbeta (13) primers were used in the PCR. Here immunoSEQ multiplex PCR was the method, and the copy in TCRdb shows in-frame clones only, minus some. Of about 140,000 clones detected, approximately 80% appear once; the ten largest clones hold over 2%. Sequenced input: PBMCs. The receptors stem from a man aged 30-40 years in good health and CMV-seronegative.

V and J are TRBV28 and TRBJ2-1, with 9 bases that match TRBD1. The CDR3 is made up of 16 amino acids. Trimming at V came to 6 bases and at J to 8 bases, leaving 14 bases not matched to a gene. Germline-derived CDR1 and CDR2 are MDHEN and SYDVKM. CDR3 coding DNA: TGTGCCAGCAGGATTCAGACAGGGGGGGGCGGCGATGAGCAGTTCTTC. It codes for CASRIQTGGGGDEQFF.

V gene TRBV29-1 combines with J gene TRBJ2-2; TRBD2 matches 8 bases. V shed 4 bases and J 3 bases; nucleotides not matched to a gene: 4. Germline values: CDR1 SQVTM, CDR2 ANQGSEA. The CDR3 length is 14 residues. Here the CDR3 reads CSVAGGRDTGELFF. The CDR3 DNA reads TGCAGCGTTGCGGGGGGGCGAGACACCGGGGAGCTGTTTTTT.

There are a few counts of this clone. V and J are TRBV19 and TRBJ2-7, with 8 bases that match TRBD1. The germline gives CDR1 LNHDA, CDR2 SQIVND (reference sequence). V shed 3 bases and J 0 bases; nucleotides not matched to a gene: 4. The CDR3 totals 15 residues. The CDR3 bases are TGTGCCAGTAGTATCGCGACAGGGGTCTCCTACGAGCAGTACTTC. It yields the protein CASSIATGVSYEQYF.

The chain carries TRBV2 and TRBJ1-2; a weak D match, TRBD1 (5 bases). Deletions cut 3 bases from V and 4 bases from J, with 6 bases between. CDR1 SNHLY and CDR2 FYNNEI come from the germline V gene. This CDR3 has 12 amino acids. The CDR3 is CASSETAYGYTF. The CDR3 nucleotides are TGTGCCAGCAGTGAGACAGCCTATGGCTACACCTTC.

V is TRBV7-9 and J is TRBJ2-7; possible D gene TRBD2, 5 bases. With 7 bases removed from V and 0 bases from J, the gap between germline ends came to 7 bases. The V gene's germline CDR1 is SEHNR and CDR2 FQNEAQ (reference sequence). The CDR3 totals 12 residues. CDR3 sequence (DNA): TGTGCCAGCACCCGGGACTCCTACGAGCAGTACTTC. This codes for CASTRDSYEQYF.

The chain carries TRBV7-9 and TRBJ2-3, with 9 bases aligning to TRBD2. The CDR3 loop spans 16 amino acids. The germline gives CDR1 SEHNR, CDR2 FQNEAQ (reference sequence). The junction had 10 bases not matched to a gene; V was cut back by 5 bases and J by 4 bases. CDR3 DNA: TGTGCCAGCAGCCTTCGGGGTAGCGGGAGCGCAGATACGCAGTATTTT. Translating gives CASSLRGSGSADTQYF.

V gene TRBV2 combines with J gene TRBJ2-5, with 12 bases that match TRBD2. This CDR3 region has 12 residues. Germline V gene sequence: CDR1 SNHLY, CDR2 FYNNEI. V lost 8 bases to trimming and J lost 14 bases; unmatched junction nucleotides: 9. CDR3 nucleotides: TGTGCCAGCGCCCCAACTAGCGGGAGGTCTTACTTC. It encodes CASAPTSGRSYF.

This clone was seen once. This chain connects TRBV28 to TRBJ2-4, with 10 bases fitting TRBD1. The length of the CDR3 is 15 residues. J was trimmed by 1 base and V by 5 bases; bases with no gene match: 2. Germline values: CDR1 MDHEN, CDR2 SYDVKM. The CDR3 bases are TGTGCCAGCAGTGGGACAGGGGAGGCCAAAAACATTCAGTACTTC. It yields the protein CASSGTGEAKNIQYF.

The rearrangement uses TRBV5-4 and TRBJ1-5; no definite D call. Germline V gives CDR1 SGHNT, CDR2 YYREEE (reference sequence). The CDR3 has 13 residues. Trimming shortened V by 0 bases and J by 2 bases, and 3 bases separated the two germline ends. The CDR3 DNA reads as TGTGCCAGCAGCTTGGCAGGCAATCAGCCCCAGCATTTT. It translates to CASSLAGNQPQHF.

This chain uses TRBV27 with TRBJ2-1, with 10 bases lining up with TRBD2. CDR1 is MNHEY and CDR2 is SMNVEV in the germline V gene (reference sequence). The ends lost 6 bases at V and 5 bases at J; junction bases unmatched: 7. This CDR3 has 15 amino acids. The CDR3 here is CASSTGTSVDNEQFF. The CDR3, as DNA: TGTGCCAGCAGCACCGGGACTAGCGTGGACAATGAGCAGTTCTTC.

With respect to this clone: This specimen includes other DNA sequences encoding the same CDR3. The V and J genes are TRBV28 and TRBJ1-5, with D possibly TRBD1 on 5 matching bases. V was pared by 2 bases and J by 7 bases, with 6 bases between. This CDR3 comprises 12 residues. Germline V gene lookup returns CDR1 MDHEN and CDR2 SYDVKM. The CDR3: CASSLAGQPQHF. CDR3 nucleotides: TGTGCCAGCAGTTTAGCAGGGCAGCCCCAGCATTTT.

CDR3 in amino acids: CASSISTSGNNEQFF. CDR3 bases: TGTGCCAGCAGCATTTCGACTAGCGGAAACAATGAGCAGTTCTTC. The gene calls are TRBV7-7 and TRBJ2-1, with 9 bases aligning to TRBD2. The V segment lost 5 bases and the J segment 5 bases; nucleotides outside the gene matches: 7. Germline lookup yields CDR1 SSHAT and CDR2 FNYEAQ (reference sequence). This CDR3 spans 15 amino acids.